The next 16 T cell receptor beta chains were all read from a single sample in a study of cytomegalovirus exposure and HLA in healthy donors. A multiplex PCR was run with 60 Vbeta primers and 13 Jbeta primers. TCRdb's copy holds only in-frame clones and misses some; the assay was immunoSEQ multiplex PCR. Here the sample spans tens of thousands of clones, around 78% being singletons. Sequencing was done on a sample of PBMCs. These receptors were collected from a female donor in good health and CMV-seronegative.

This chain joins TRBV2 and TRBJ1-6; TRBD1 is a possible D gene (6 bases). In germline, CDR1 is SNHLY, CDR2 FYNNEI. The CDR3 consists of 14 residues. The V gene lost 8 bases and the J gene lost 6 bases, with 14 bases spanning the gap. CDR3 loop: CASGRTELNSPLHF. The CDR3 nucleotides are TGTGCCAGCGGAAGGACAGAACTTAATTCACCCCTCCACTTT.

V usage is TRBV18 and J usage is TRBJ1-3, with TRBD1 as a possible D gene (5 bases). The V gene lost 3 bases and the J gene lost 7 bases, with 16 bases spanning the gap. The CDR3 totals 15 residues. The germline V gene encodes CDR1 KGHSH and CDR2 LQKENI. CDR3 sequence (DNA): TGTGCCAGCTCACCGCCCGGTGGTGGGGCTAACACCATATATTTT. It translates to CASSPPGGGANTIYF.

V is TRBV4-3 and J is TRBJ2-5; 9 bases agree with TRBD1. Germline CDR1 is LGHNA and CDR2 is YSLEER. The CDR3 has 16 amino acids. After removal of 0 bases from V and 4 bases from J, the junction contained 6 bases not matched to a gene. CDR3 DNA: TGCGCCAGCAGCCAAGATCCGGGACAGGGCGGAGAGACCCAGTACTTC. Amino acid sequence: CASSQDPGQGGETQYF.

The chain uses TRBV4-1 and TRBJ1-5; D is uncertain. Germline CDR1 is MGHRA and CDR2 is YSYEKL. This CDR3 spans 14 amino acids. Trimming shortened V by 3 bases and J by 4 bases, and 10 bases separated the two germline ends. CDR3 sequence reads: CASSQGQRNQPQHF. Written as DNA, the CDR3 is TGCGCCAGCAGCCAGGGTCAGCGAAATCAGCCCCAGCATTTT.

This clone has a single count. CDR3 protein: CASSYSYRVEELFF. CDR3 DNA sequence: TGTGCCAGCAGTTACTCGTACAGGGTGGAGGAGCTGTTTTTT. The chain carries TRBV6-5 and TRBJ2-2, with a tentative D call TRBD1 (6 bases). Germline V gene lookup returns CDR1 MNHEY and CDR2 SVGAGI. This CDR3 has 14 amino acids. Trimming stripped 0 bases from V and 10 bases from J, with 12 bases between.

This clone was recorded only once. J is TRBJ1-4 and V is TRBV11-2; D is possibly TRBD1 (5 bases). V shed 4 bases and J shed 5 bases, with 14 bases lying between them. CDR3 length: 15 residues. The germline V gene encodes CDR1 SGHAT and CDR2 FQNNGV. The DNA for the CDR3 is TGTGCCAGCAGCTCCACCAGTGGGGGGAATGAAAAACTGTTTTTT. Translation: CASSSTSGGNEKLFF.

This clone has just a few counts. This chain connects TRBV6-1 to TRBJ1-4, with 8 bases fitting TRBD1. Trimming took 2 bases from V and 7 from J; bases not matched to a gene: 3. CDR3 length equals 14 residues. Germline V gives CDR1 MNHNS, CDR2 SASEGT. The CDR3 sequence is CASSETGGGEKLFF. The DNA for the CDR3 is TGTGCCAGCAGTGAAACAGGGGGTGGTGAAAAACTGTTTTTT.

The V call is TRBV18, the J call TRBJ1-1; no clear D gene. Deletions cut 3 bases from V and 1 base from J, with 9 bases between. Germline V gene data show CDR1 as KGHSH and CDR2 as LQKENI. This CDR3 has 14 amino acids. The CDR3 region has the DNA TGTGCCAGCTCACCTTTAGACAAGAACACTGAAGCTTTCTTT. Translating gives CASSPLDKNTEAFF.

The chain couples TRBV7-9 to TRBJ1-5; tentatively, D is TRBD1 (6 bases). Trimming removed 5 bases from V and 0 bases from J, with 11 bases in between. Germline CDR1 is SEHNR and CDR2 is FQNEAQ (reference sequence). This CDR3 is 15 amino acids long. CDR3 sequence (DNA): TGTGCCAGCAGCCCAGGACAGAATAGCAATCAGCCCCAGCATTTT. It is translated as CASSPGQNSNQPQHF.

This clone was recorded a few times. The chain couples TRBV5-6 to TRBJ1-5; D not certain. The V end was cut by 2 bases, the J end by 7 bases, with 16 bases between. This CDR3 region has 15 residues. Germline lookup yields CDR1 SGHDT and CDR2 YYEEEE. CDR3 sequence reads: CASSLRRGPRQPQHF. The CDR3 DNA sequence: TGTGCCAGCAGCTTAAGGAGAGGGCCCCGACAGCCCCAGCATTTT.

This clone was observed a single time. The V gene is TRBV7-3, the J gene TRBJ2-1; the D is unclear. Germline V lookup: CDR1 SGHTA, CDR2 FQGTGA. This CDR3 is 15 amino acids long. The V and J ends lost 6 bases and 4 bases respectively, with 16 bases between them. The CDR3: CASSDVGRPYNEQFF. CDR3 bases: TGTGCCAGCAGTGATGTGGGCAGACCTTACAATGAGCAGTTCTTC.

This clone appeared once. This chain uses TRBV27 with TRBJ2-3; 10 bases agree with TRBD1. V shed 5 bases, J shed 6 bases, and the junction held 8 bases outside the gene matches. This CDR3 contains 15 residues. Per germline, CDR1 MNHEY and CDR2 SMNVEV (reference sequence). In DNA, the CDR3 is TGTGCCAGCAGTCTCCGGGACAGGGGAACGGATACGCAGTATTTT. Translating gives CASSLRDRGTDTQYF.

The gene calls are TRBV5-6 and TRBJ2-3, with TRBD2 matching over 9 bases. V dropped 2 bases and J dropped 14; count of bases not matched to a gene: 15. The CDR3 covers 15 residues. Germline CDR1 is SGHDT and CDR2 is YYEEEE. The CDR3 sequence: CASSFGAGGVGIRYF. The CDR3 bases are TGTGCCAGCAGCTTTGGAGCGGGGGGAGTAGGGATAAGGTATTTT.

The J gene is TRBJ1-2, the V gene TRBV7-9; D gene uncertain. Germline V CDR1 and CDR2: SEHNR, FQNEAQ (reference sequence). The CDR3 sequence is 11 residues long. V was trimmed by 6 bases and J by 3 bases, leaving 5 bases between them. CDR3 nucleotides: TGTGCCAGCAGGCCGGACTATGGCTACACCTTC. Protein: CASRPDYGYTF.

V gene TRBV6-6 combines with J gene TRBJ2-2; 11 positions match TRBD2. The CDR3 has 15 amino acids. Germline trimming cut 6 bases from V and 4 bases from J; bases unmatched to any gene: 4. Germline values: CDR1 MNHNY, CDR2 SVGAGI (reference sequence). For the CDR3, the DNA is TGTGCCAGCAGAGGGACTAGCGGCGCCACCGGGGAGCTGTTTTTT. Translated, it gives CASRGTSGATGELFF.

The chain couples TRBV28 to TRBJ2-6; the D gene is possibly TRBD2 (5 bases). Trimming took off 4 bases at V and 2 bases at J, with 9 bases between the two ends. The CDR3 runs 15 residues. Germline V gene data show CDR1 as MDHEN and CDR2 as SYDVKM. As DNA, the CDR3 is TGTGCCAGCAGTTGGACTGTTGCTGGGGCCAACGTCCTGACTTTC. This translates into CASSWTVAGANVLTF.